This T cell receptor beta chain was captured in a study of shared clonotypes between healthy human individuals. Study context: A couple of women and a few men aged 18 to 49 made up the donors. Each donor's CD8 memory used one plate, CD8 naive two, each CD4 subset three.

The V and J ends lost 6 bases and 11 bases, in that order; junction bases with no gene match: 11. The CDR3 is made up of 13 amino acids. Germline-derived CDR1 and CDR2 are MNHEY and SVGAGI. With regard to this clone: What it binds is not known.

Profiling relied on immunoSEQ multiplex PCR, and the TCRdb table lists in-frame clones only, not all of them. In the table there are approximately 700,000 clones, around four fifths of which are singletons. Whole-study findings and limits: There were few donors, and this limited the genetic and exposure-history diversity represented. The authors sampled blood alone, and tissue repertoires likely differ.

This TCR derives from a woman in her thirties in good health. Sequencing used memory CD4+ T cells sorted from blood. The subset is: CD45RA-negative fraction. This rearrangement joins TRBV6-5 to TRBJ1-1; TRBD1 matches at 8 bases. The CDR3 DNA sequence: TGTGCCAGCAGACCTACAGGCGACAGGGGCGCTTTCTTT. The encoded protein is CASRPTGDRGAFF.